These 4 T cell receptor beta chains share one sample of origin, sequenced in a study of PD-1 blockade in classical Hodgkin lymphoma. The time point is: cycle 4 day 1 (C4D1), after about 6 weeks of nivolumab. All trial patients relapsed after autologous stem cell transplantation. Isolation of CD8+ T cells from thawed PBMCs used magnetic negative selection. Generated by immunoSEQ multiplex PCR, the TCRdb table keeps only in-frame clones and is missing some. The sample contains fewer than 4,000 clones, 80% to 90% of which appear only once. Sequenced material: CD8+ T cells from blood, taken before the fourth cycle of nivolumab. These receptors were taken from a human donor with classical Hodgkin lymphoma.

The chain is built from TRBV4-3 and TRBJ2-1, with 8 nucleotides matching TRBD2. The CDR3 spans 17 residues. Trimming at V came to 3 bases and at J to 3 bases, leaving 10 bases not matched to a gene. In germline, CDR1 is LGHNA, CDR2 YSLEER. The CDR3, as DNA: TGCGCCAGCAGCCAGAAAAGCGGGGGAGAATACTACAATGAGCAGTTCTTC. Translated: CASSQKSGGEYYNEQFF.

The chain has TRBV7-9 and TRBJ2-4, with 8 bases that match TRBD1. Germline CDR1 and CDR2: SEHNR and FQNEAQ (reference sequence). V lost 4 bases, J lost 7 bases, and 18 bases stayed unmatched. The CDR3 is 18 residues long. This chain's CDR3 is CASSSSGNRQGIPNIQYF. The DNA for the CDR3 is TGTGCCAGCAGCTCTTCCGGAAACCGACAGGGGATCCCCAACATTCAGTACTTC. The variable domain in full, with the rest retrieved from reference TRBV7-9 and TRBJ2-4, is DTGVSQNPRHKITKRGQNVTFRCDPISEHNRLYWYRQTLGQGPEFLTYFQNEAQLEKSRLLSDRFSAERPKGSFSTLEIQRTEQGDSAMYLCASSSSGNRQGIPNIQYFGAGTRLSVL.

The chain is built from TRBV7-2 and TRBJ2-7; 8 bases align to TRBD1. There are 14 residues in the CDR3. Looked up from germline, CDR1 is SGHTA and CDR2 is FQGNSA. J gave up 3 bases and V 4 bases, and 5 bases lay outside the gene matches. The DNA of the CDR3 is TGTGCCAGCAGCTCTACAGGGGGAAACTACGAGCAGTACTTC. This codes for CASSSTGGNYEQYF.

The chain carries TRBV2 and TRBJ2-4; D may be TRBD1 (7 bases). CDR1 is SNHLY and CDR2 is FYNNEI in the germline V gene. This CDR3 contains 16 residues. V was trimmed by 4 bases and J by 0 bases, leaving 13 bases between them. This CDR3 is CASSGRDSLAKNIQYF. In DNA form, the CDR3 reads TGTGCCAGCAGTGGGCGGGACAGCCTAGCCAAAAACATTCAGTACTTC. The whole variable domain, filled in from reference TRBV2 and TRBJ2-4, reads EPEVTQTPSHQVTQMGQEVILRCVPISNHLYFYWYRQILGQKVEFLVSFYNNEISEKSEIFDDQFSVERPDGSNFTLKIRSTKLEDSAMYFCASSGRDSLAKNIQYFGAGTRLSVL.